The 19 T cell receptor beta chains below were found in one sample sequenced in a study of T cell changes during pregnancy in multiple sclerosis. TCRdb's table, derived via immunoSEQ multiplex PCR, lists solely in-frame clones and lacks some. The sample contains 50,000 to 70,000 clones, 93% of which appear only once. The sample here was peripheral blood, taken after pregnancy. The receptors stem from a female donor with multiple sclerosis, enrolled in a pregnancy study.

The CDR3 DNA reads TGTGCCAGCAGCCTTACTAGCGGCAGCTCCTACAATGAGCAGTTCTTC. It specifies CASSLTSGSSYNEQFF. The chain carries TRBV11-2 and TRBJ2-1; 8 bases are a match to TRBD2. The CDR3 is 16 amino acids. After removal of 5 bases from V and 0 bases from J, the junction contained 6 bases not matched to a gene. Per the germline V gene, CDR1 is SGHAT and CDR2 is FQNNGV.

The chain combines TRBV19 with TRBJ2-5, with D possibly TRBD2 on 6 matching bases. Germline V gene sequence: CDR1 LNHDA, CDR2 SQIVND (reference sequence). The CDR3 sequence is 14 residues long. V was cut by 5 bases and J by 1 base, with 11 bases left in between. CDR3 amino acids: CASSVDGGQETQYF. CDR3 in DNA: TGTGCCAGTAGTGTCGACGGGGGCCAAGAGACCCAGTACTTC. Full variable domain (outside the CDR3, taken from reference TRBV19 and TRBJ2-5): DGGITQSPKYLFRKEGQNVTLSCEQNLNHDAMYWYRQDPGQGLRLIYYSQIVNDFQKGDIAEGYSVSREKKESFPLTVTSAQKNPTAFYLCASSVDGGQETQYFGPGTRLLVL.

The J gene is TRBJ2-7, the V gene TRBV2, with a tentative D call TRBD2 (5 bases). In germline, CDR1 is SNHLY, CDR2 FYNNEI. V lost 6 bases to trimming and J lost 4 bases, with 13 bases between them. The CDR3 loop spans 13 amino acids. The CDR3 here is CASRVVGEYEQYF. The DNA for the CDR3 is TGTGCCAGCAGAGTTGTGGGAGAGTACGAGCAGTACTTC.

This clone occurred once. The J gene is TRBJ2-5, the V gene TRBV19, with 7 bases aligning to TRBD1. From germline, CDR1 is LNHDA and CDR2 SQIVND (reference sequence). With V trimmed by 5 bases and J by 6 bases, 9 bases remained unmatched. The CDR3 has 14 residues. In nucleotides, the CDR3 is TGTGCCAGTAGTCGGACAGGTCGAGAGAAGACCCAGTACTTC. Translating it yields CASSRTGREKTQYF.

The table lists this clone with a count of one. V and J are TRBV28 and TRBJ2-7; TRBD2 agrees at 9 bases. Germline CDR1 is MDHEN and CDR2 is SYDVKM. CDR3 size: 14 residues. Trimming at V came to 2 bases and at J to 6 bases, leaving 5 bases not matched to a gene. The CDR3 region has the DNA TGTGCCAGCAGTTTAGCGGGAGGGCCGGGCGAGCAGTACTTC. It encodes CASSLAGGPGEQYF.

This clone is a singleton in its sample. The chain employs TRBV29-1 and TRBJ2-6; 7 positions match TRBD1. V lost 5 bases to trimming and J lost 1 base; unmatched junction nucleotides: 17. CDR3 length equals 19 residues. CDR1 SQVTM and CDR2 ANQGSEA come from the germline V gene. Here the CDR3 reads CSVTYRRQGPSSGANVLTF. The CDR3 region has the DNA TGCAGCGTTACTTATCGGCGACAGGGACCCTCTTCTGGGGCCAACGTCCTGACTTTC.

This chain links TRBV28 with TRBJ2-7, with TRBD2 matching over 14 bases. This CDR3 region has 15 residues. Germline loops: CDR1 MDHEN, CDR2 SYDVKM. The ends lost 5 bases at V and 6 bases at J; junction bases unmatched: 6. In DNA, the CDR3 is TGTGCCAGCAGTATGGGACTAGCGGGAGCCCTCGAGCAGTACTTC. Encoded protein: CASSMGLAGALEQYF.

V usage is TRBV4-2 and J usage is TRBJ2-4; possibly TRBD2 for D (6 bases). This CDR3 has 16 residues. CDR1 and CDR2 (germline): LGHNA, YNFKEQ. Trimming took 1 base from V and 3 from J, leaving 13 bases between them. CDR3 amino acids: CASSQAVLAYKNIQYF. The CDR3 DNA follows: TGTGCCAGCAGCCAAGCTGTACTAGCCTACAAAAACATTCAGTACTTC.

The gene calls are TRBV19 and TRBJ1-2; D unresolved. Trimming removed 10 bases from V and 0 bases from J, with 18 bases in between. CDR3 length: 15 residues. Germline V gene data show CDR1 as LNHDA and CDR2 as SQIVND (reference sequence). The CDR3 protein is CATNQGRGTNYGYTF. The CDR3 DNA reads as TGTGCCACTAACCAAGGTCGGGGTACTAACTATGGCTACACCTTC.

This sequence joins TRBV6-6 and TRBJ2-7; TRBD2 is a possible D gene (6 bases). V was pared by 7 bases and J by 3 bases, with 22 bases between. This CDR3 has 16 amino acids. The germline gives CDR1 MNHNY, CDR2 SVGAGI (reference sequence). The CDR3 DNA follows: TGTGCCAGCACGGAATTGAACGCGGGATCGGGCTACGAGCAGTACTTC. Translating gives CASTELNAGSGYEQYF.

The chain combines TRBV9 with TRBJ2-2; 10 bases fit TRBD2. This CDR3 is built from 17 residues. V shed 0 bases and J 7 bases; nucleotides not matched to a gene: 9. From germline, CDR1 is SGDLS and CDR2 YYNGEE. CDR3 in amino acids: CASSVGSSGSFGGELFF. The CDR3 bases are TGTGCCAGCAGCGTAGGATCTAGCGGGAGTTTTGGCGGGGAGCTGTTTTTT.

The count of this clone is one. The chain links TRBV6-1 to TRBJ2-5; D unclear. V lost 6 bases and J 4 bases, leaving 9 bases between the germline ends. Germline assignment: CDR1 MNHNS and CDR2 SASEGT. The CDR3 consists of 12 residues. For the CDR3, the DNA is TGTGCCAGCAGACACGTCGCAGAGACCCAGTACTTC. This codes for CASRHVAETQYF.

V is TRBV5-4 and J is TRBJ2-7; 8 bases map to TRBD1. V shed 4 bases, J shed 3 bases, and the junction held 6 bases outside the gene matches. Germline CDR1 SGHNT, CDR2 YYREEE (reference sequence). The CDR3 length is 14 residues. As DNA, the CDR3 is TGTGCCAGCAGCGTCGACAGGGGAGTCTACGAGCAGTACTTC. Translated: CASSVDRGVYEQYF.

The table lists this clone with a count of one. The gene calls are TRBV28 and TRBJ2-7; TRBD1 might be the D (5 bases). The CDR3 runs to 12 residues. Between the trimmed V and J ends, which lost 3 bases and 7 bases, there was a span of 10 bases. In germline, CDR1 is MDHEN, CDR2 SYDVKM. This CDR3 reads CASSFARVEQYF. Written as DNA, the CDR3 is TGTGCCAGCAGTTTCGCCAGGGTAGAGCAGTACTTC.

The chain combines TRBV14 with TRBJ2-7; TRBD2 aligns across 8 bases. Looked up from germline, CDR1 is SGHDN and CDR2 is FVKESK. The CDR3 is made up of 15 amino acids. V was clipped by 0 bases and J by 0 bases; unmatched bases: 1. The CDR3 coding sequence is TGTGCCAGCAGCCAAGATCGGGAGGGCTCCTACGAGCAGTACTTC. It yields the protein CASSQDREGSYEQYF.

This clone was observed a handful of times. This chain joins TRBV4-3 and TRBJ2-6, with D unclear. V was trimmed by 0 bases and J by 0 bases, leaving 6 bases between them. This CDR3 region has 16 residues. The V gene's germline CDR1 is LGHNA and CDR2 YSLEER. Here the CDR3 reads CASSQDAVSGANVLTF. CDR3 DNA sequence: TGCGCCAGCAGCCAAGACGCGGTCTCTGGGGCCAACGTCCTGACTTTC.

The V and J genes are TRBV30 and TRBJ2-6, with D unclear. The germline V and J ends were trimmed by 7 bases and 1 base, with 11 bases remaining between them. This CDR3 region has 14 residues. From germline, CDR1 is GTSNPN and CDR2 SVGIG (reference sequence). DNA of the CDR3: TGTGCCTTCCTAATTTGGTCTGGGGCCAACGTCCTGACTTTC. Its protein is CAFLIWSGANVLTF. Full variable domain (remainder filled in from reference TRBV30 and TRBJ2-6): SQTIHQWPATLVQPVGSPLSLECTVEGTSNPNLYWYRQAAGRGLQLLFYSVGIGQISSEVPQNLSASRPQDRQFILSSKKLLLSDSGFYLCAFLIWSGANVLTFGAGSRLTVL.

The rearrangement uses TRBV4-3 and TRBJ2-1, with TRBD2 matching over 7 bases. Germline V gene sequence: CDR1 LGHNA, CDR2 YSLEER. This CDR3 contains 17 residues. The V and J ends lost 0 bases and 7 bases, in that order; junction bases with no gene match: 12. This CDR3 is CASSQDSASGPLNEQFF. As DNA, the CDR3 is TGCGCCAGCAGCCAAGATTCGGCTAGCGGCCCATTGAATGAGCAGTTCTTC.

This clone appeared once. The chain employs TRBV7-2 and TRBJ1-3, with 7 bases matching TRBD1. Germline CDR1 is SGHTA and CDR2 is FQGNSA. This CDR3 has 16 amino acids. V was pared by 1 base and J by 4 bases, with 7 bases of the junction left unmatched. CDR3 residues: CASSLGIGGQGNTIYF. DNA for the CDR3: TGTGCCAGCAGCTTAGGAATAGGGGGCCAAGGAAACACCATATATTTT.